This entry features one TCR beta chain sequence. The target antigen is unknown. This entry belongs to a study of shared clonotypes between healthy human individuals. Notes on the study in general: Lower generation probabilities were found for non-shared clonotypes than for those shared by all four donors.

The repertoire was sequenced with immunoSEQ multiplex PCR; TCRdb's copy has only in-frame clones and lacks some. The data show 2 million to 2.5 million clones, approximately 95% seen once. Germline values: CDR1 MDHEN, CDR2 SYDVKM. The CDR3 extends over 14 amino acids. Trimming cost V 5 bases and J 6 bases; bases outside gene matches: 10. Source material: naive CD4+ T cells sorted from blood. The subset is: CD45RA+ positively selected. The rearrangement joins TRBV28 to TRBJ2-7; 7 bases map to TRBD1. This sequence was found in a man aged 18 to 30 in good health. DNA for the CDR3: TGTGCCAGCAGTGCACCGGGACAGAACGGCGAGCAGTACTTC. It codes for CASSAPGQNGEQYF.